These 11 T cell receptor beta chains share one sample of origin, sequenced in a study of blood T cell repertoires in COVID-19. Sequencing was performed with immunoSEQ multiplex PCR; in TCRdb, only in-frame clones are kept and a portion is missing. The data contain about 210,000 clones, approximately 78% of them seen just once; the ten biggest clones take up less than 6%. What was sequenced was peripheral blood. Receptors were obtained from a woman between 65 and 79 years old with COVID-19, enrolled during active disease.

The chain combines TRBV9 with TRBJ2-5, with unresolved D. Germline V gives CDR1 SGDLS, CDR2 YYNGEE. V was pared by 0 bases and J by 4 bases, with 13 bases between. The CDR3 is 15 residues long. CDR3 sequence: CASSVARSSVETQYF. The DNA of the CDR3 is TGTGCCAGCAGCGTAGCTAGGTCTAGTGTAGAGACCCAGTACTTC.

V gene TRBV4-3 combines with J gene TRBJ2-1, with TRBD2 matching 12 bases. V was pared by 1 base and J by 7 bases, with 11 bases of the junction left unmatched. The CDR3 sequence is 18 residues long. In germline, CDR1 is LGHNA, CDR2 YSLEER. CDR3 DNA sequence: TGCGCCAGCAGCCAAGTAGGGGCTAGCGGGAGGGCCTTGAATGAGCAGTTCTTC. It yields the protein CASSQVGASGRALNEQFF.

The genes are TRBV7-2 and TRBJ1-1; 8 bases fit TRBD1. V shed 5 bases, J shed 1 base, and the junction held 18 bases outside the gene matches. The V gene's germline CDR1 is SGHTA and CDR2 FQGNSA. The CDR3 is made up of 19 amino acids. CDR3 protein: CASSQMDRALLPWNTEAFF. The CDR3, as DNA: TGTGCCAGCAGCCAAATGGACAGGGCCCTCCTTCCTTGGAACACTGAAGCTTTCTTT.

This clone occurred a few times. The V gene is TRBV5-1, the J gene TRBJ1-1; 7 nucleotides match TRBD1. Unmatched junction bases numbered 4, after V lost 4 bases and J lost 4 bases. The length of the CDR3 is 13 residues. The germline V gene encodes CDR1 SGHRS and CDR2 YFSETQ. The CDR3 loop reads CASSQQGTTEAFF. The DNA of the CDR3 is TGCGCCAGCAGCCAACAGGGGACCACTGAAGCTTTCTTT.

The rearrangement joins TRBV10-2 to TRBJ2-7; a possible D gene is TRBD1 (6 bases). The CDR3 spans 19 residues. Per germline, CDR1 WSHSY and CDR2 SAAADI. V shed 0 bases and J shed 0 bases, with 21 bases lying between them. The CDR3 coding sequence is TGCGCCAGCAGTGAGTCGCTATTGAGGGGGTCGTTCTTCTCCTACGAGCAGTACTTC. This sequence encodes CASSESLLRGSFFSYEQYF.

The V gene is TRBV7-2, the J gene TRBJ2-1; TRBD2 agrees at 7 bases. CDR1 and CDR2 from the germline V gene are SGHTA and FQGNSA. V lost 1 base, J lost 4 bases, and 10 bases stayed unmatched. CDR3 length: 17 amino acids. In nucleotides, the CDR3 is TGTGCCAGCAGCTTAGGGAGCATGGCTAGCGGTTACAATGAGCAGTTCTTC. Its translation: CASSLGSMASGYNEQFF.

The rearrangement links TRBV28 to TRBJ1-2; perhaps TRBD1 as D (6 bases). Germline CDR1 and CDR2: MDHEN and SYDVKM. The CDR3 covers 15 residues. V shed 9 bases and J shed 4 bases, with 21 bases lying between them. CDR3 DNA sequence: TGTGCCAGTAAAGCTATGTCGGGGGGCAGCTATGGCTACACCTTC. Amino acids: CASKAMSGGSYGYTF.

The gene calls are TRBV6-5 and TRBJ1-2, with 8 bases fitting TRBD1. Trimming took 6 bases from V and 4 from J; bases not matched to a gene: 7. The CDR3 is made up of 14 amino acids. In germline, CDR1 is MNHEY, CDR2 SVGAGI. Written as DNA, the CDR3 is TGTGCCAGCAGCCTTGGGACAGGAATCTATGGCTACACCTTC. Its translation is CASSLGTGIYGYTF.

The chain is built from TRBV7-9 and TRBJ2-7; 7 nucleotides line up with TRBD1. The trim removed 3 bases at V and 6 bases at J, leaving 2 bases unmatched. The CDR3 has 12 residues. Germline CDR1 reads SEHNR; CDR2 reads FQNEAQ (reference sequence). CDR3 residues: CASSLTGSEQYF. CDR3 sequence (DNA): TGTGCCAGCAGCTTGACAGGGAGCGAGCAGTACTTC.

The chain employs TRBV28 and TRBJ1-1, with D maybe TRBD1 (5 bases). CDR3 length: 13 residues. Germline V gene sequence: CDR1 MDHEN, CDR2 SYDVKM. Trimming removed 7 bases at V and 3 bases at J, with 12 bases between. The CDR3 DNA reads as TGTGCCAGCACGACAGCCCTGCACACTGAAGCTTTCTTT. It codes for CASTTALHTEAFF.

This clone was detected only a few times. The chain joins TRBV7-6 to TRBJ1-5; D possibly corresponds to TRBD1 (6 bases). Trimming stripped 5 bases from V and 3 bases from J, with 17 bases between. In germline, CDR1 is SGHVS, CDR2 FNYEAQ. This CDR3 is built from 16 residues. The CDR3 bases are TGTGCCAGCAGCCCAGGGGCGATGACTTCCAATCAGCCCCAGCATTTT. It translates to CASSPGAMTSNQPQHF.